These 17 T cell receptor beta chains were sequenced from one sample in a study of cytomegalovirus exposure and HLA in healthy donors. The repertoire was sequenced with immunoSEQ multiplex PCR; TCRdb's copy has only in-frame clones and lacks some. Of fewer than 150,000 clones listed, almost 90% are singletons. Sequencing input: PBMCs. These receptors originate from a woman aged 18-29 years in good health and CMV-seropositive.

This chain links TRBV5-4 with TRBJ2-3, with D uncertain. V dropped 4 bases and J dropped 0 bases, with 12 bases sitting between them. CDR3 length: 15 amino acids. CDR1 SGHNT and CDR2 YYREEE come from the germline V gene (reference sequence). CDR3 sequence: CASSPLGLSTDTQYF. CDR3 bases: TGTGCCAGCAGCCCCCTGGGCCTTAGCACAGATACGCAGTATTTT.

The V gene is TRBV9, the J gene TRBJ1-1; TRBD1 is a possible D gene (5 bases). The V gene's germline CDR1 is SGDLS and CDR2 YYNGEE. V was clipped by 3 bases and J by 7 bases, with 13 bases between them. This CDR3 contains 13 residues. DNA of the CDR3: TGTGCCAGCAGCGCCAGACAGTATGGTGAAGCTTTCTTT. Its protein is CASSARQYGEAFF.

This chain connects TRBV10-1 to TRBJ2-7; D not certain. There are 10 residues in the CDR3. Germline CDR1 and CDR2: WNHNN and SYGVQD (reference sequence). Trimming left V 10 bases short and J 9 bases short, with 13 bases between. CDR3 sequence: CATTDSGQYF. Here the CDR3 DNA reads TGCGCCACCACCGACTCGGGGCAGTACTTC.

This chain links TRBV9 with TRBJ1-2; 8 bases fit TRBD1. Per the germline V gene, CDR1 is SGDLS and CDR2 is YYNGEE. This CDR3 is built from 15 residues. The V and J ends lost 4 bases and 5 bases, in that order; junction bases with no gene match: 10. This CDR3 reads CASSPKGQALYGYTF. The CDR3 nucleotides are TGTGCCAGCAGCCCCAAGGGACAGGCGTTATATGGCTACACCTTC.

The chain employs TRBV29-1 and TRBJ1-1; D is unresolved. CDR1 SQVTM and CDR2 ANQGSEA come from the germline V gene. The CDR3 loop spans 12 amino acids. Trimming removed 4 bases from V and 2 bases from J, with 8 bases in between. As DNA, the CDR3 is TGCAGCGTTGCCAGATCCAACACTGAAGCTTTCTTT. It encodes CSVARSNTEAFF.

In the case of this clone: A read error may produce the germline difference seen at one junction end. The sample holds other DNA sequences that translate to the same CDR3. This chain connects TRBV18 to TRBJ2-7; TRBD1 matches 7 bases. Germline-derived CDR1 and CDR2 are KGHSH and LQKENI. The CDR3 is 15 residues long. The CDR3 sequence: CASSPRQGRSYEQYF. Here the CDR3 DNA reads TGTGCCAGCTCGCCACGACAGGGAAGGTCCTACGAGCAGTACTTC.

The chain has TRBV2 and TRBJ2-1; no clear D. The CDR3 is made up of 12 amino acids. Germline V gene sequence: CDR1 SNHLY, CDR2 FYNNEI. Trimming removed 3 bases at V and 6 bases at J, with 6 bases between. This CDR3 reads CASSEAGNEQFF. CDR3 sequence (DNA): TGTGCCAGCAGTGAGGCTGGCAATGAGCAGTTCTTC.

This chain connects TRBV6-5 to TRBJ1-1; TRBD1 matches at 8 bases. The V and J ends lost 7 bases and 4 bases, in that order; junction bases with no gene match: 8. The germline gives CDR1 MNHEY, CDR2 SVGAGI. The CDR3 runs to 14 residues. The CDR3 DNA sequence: TGTGCCAGCACCGGACAGGGTAGGATCACTGAAGCTTTCTTT. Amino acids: CASTGQGRITEAFF.

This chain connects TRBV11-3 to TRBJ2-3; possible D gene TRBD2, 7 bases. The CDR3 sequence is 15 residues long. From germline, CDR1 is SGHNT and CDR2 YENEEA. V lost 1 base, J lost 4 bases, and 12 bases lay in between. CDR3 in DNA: TGTGCCAGCAGCTTAGCGGGGGGCGGTTCAGATACGCAGTATTTT. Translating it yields CASSLAGGGSDTQYF. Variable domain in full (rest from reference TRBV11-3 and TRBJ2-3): EAGVVQSPRYKIIEKKQPVAFWCNPISGHNTLYWYLQNLGQGPELLIRYENEEAVDDSQLPKDRFSAERLKGVDSTLKIQPAELGDSAVYLCASSLAGGGSDTQYFGPGTRLTVL.

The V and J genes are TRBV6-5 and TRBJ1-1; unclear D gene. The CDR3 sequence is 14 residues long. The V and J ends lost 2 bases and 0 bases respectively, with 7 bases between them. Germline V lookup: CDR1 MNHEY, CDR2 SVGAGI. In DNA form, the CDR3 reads TGTGCCAGCAGTTACGCACAGATGAACACTGAAGCTTTCTTT. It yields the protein CASSYAQMNTEAFF.

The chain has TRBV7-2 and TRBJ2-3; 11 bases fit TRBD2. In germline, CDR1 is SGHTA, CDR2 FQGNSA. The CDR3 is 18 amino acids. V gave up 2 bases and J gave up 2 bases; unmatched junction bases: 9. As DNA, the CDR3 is TGTGCCAGCAGCTTAAGGGTAGCGGGGGGGAGGTTCACAGATACGCAGTATTTT. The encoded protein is CASSLRVAGGRFTDTQYF.

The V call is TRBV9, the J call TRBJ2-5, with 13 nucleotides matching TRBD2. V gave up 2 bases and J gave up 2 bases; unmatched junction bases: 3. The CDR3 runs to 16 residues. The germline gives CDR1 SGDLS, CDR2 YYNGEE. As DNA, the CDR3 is TGTGCCAGCAGCGTGACTAGCGGGGGGTTACAAGAGACCCAGTACTTC. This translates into CASSVTSGGLQETQYF.

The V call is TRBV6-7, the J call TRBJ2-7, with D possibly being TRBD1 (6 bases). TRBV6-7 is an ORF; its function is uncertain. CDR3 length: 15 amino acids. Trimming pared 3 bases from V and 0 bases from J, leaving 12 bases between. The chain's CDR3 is CASSYGVRGSYEQYF. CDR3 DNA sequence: TGTGCCAGCAGTTATGGTGTCAGGGGCTCCTACGAGCAGTACTTC.

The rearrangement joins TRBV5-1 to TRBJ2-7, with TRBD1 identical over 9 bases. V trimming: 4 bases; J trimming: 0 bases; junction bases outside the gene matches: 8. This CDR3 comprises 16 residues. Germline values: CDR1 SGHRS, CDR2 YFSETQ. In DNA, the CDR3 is TGCGCCAGCAGCACAACCGGGACAGGGAGCTCCTACGAGCAGTACTTC. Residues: CASSTTGTGSSYEQYF.

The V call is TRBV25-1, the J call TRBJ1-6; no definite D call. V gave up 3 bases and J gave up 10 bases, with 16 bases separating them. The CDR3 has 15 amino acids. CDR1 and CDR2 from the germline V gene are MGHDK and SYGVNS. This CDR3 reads CASSDSLGGSSPLHF. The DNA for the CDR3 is TGTGCCAGCAGTGATAGTCTGGGAGGATCCTCACCCCTCCACTTT.

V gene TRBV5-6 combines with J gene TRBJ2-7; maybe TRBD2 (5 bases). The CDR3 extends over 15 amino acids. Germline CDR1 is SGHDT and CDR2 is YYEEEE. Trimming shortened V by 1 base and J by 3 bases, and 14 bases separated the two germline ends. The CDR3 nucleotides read TGTGCCAGCAGCTTGTCGTACAGCGGCAACTACGAGCAGTACTTC. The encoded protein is CASSLSYSGNYEQYF.

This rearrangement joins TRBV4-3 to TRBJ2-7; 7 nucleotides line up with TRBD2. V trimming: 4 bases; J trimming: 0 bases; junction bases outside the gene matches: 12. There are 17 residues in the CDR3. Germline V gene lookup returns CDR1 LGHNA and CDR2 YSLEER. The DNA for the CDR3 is TGCGCCAGCAGCCGCCAATTTCTAGCGGTTAGCTCCTACGAGCAGTACTTC. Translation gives CASSRQFLAVSSYEQYF.